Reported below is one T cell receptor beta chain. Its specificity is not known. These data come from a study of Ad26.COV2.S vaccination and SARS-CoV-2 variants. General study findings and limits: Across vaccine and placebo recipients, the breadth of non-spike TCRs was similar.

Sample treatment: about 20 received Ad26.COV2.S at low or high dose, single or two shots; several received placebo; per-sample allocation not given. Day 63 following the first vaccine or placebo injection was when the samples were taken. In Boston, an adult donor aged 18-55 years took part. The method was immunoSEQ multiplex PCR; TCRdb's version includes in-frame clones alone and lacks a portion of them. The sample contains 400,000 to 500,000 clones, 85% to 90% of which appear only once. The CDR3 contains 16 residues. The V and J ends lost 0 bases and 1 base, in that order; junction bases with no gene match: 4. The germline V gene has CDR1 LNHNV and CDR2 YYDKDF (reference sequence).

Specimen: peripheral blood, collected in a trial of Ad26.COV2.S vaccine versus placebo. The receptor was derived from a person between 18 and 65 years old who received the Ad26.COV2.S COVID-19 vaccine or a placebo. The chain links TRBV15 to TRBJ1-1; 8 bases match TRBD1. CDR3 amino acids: CATSRDTTGANTEAFF. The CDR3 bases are TGTGCCACCAGCAGAGATACGACAGGGGCGAACACTGAAGCTTTCTTT.